These 23 T cell receptor beta chains share one sample of origin, sequenced in a study of long-term antiretroviral therapy in people with HIV. Sequencing used immunoSEQ v3.0 at survey level. Sequenced by immunoSEQ multiplex PCR; TCRdb stores in-frame clones only, minus some. Of 20,000 to 25,000 clones detected, around 87% appear once; the ten largest clones hold 3.3%. The sequencing used unsorted PBMCs, collected 2.6 years after starting antiretroviral therapy. These receptors originate from a woman in her forties or fifties with HIV.

The CDR3: CASSLPGEETQYF. The CDR3 nucleotides are TGTGCCAGCAGCTTACCGGGTGAGGAGACCCAGTACTTC. This chain connects TRBV7-9 to TRBJ2-5, with D hard to call. Germline lookup yields CDR1 SEHNR and CDR2 FQNEAQ (reference sequence). The CDR3 consists of 13 residues. V was pared by 2 bases and J by 5 bases, with 9 bases between.

The J gene is TRBJ2-1, the V gene TRBV5-1, with a weak D call TRBD1 (5 bases). The germline gives CDR1 SGHRS, CDR2 YFSETQ. Between the trimmed V and J ends, which lost 4 bases and 5 bases, there was a span of 13 bases. The CDR3 extends over 14 amino acids. The CDR3 sequence: CASSLGHSNNEQFF. In DNA, the CDR3 is TGCGCCAGCAGCCTCGGACATTCCAACAATGAGCAGTTCTTC.

The V gene is TRBV16, the J gene TRBJ2-7; D is ambiguous. V was clipped by 0 bases and J by 4 bases, with 10 bases between them. The CDR3 covers 14 residues. CDR1 and CDR2 (germline): KGHSY, FQNENV. CDR3 DNA: TGTGCCAGCAGCCAATCCGGAATGGGGTACGAGCAGTACTTC. Amino acids: CASSQSGMGYEQYF.

The chain joins TRBV2 to TRBJ2-1, with TRBD1 matching 7 bases. V was clipped by 5 bases and J by 4 bases; unmatched bases: 8. CDR1 is SNHLY and CDR2 is FYNNEI in the germline V gene. The CDR3 covers 15 residues. CDR3 region: CASSPGTAKYNEQFF. The CDR3 DNA reads TGTGCCAGCAGTCCCGGGACAGCTAAATACAATGAGCAGTTCTTC. The variable domain in full, with the rest retrieved from reference TRBV2 and TRBJ2-1, is EPEVTQTPSHQVTQMGQEVILRCVPISNHLYFYWYRQILGQKVEFLVSFYNNEISEKSEIFDDQFSVERPDGSNFTLKIRSTKLEDSAMYFCASSPGTAKYNEQFFGPGTRLTVL.

DNA of the CDR3: TGTGCCAGCAGCTTAGCTGGGAGCGGGAGTGGAGAGACCCAGTACTTC. Residues: CASSLAGSGSGETQYF. This sequence joins TRBV7-3 and TRBJ2-5, with 8 bases fitting TRBD2. Germline values: CDR1 SGHTA, CDR2 FQGTGA. CDR3 length: 16 amino acids. The V and J ends lost 2 bases and 4 bases, in that order; junction bases with no gene match: 9. The variable domain in full, with the rest retrieved from reference TRBV7-3 and TRBJ2-5, is GAGVSQTPSNKVTEKGKYVELRCDPISGHTALYWYRQSLGQGPEFLIYFQGTGAADDSGLPNDRFFAVRPEGSVSTLKIQRTERGDSAVYLCASSLAGSGSGETQYFGPGTRLLVL.

The table lists this clone with a few counts. The chain recombines TRBV6-1 with TRBJ2-7, with 8 bases fitting TRBD1. CDR3 size: 15 residues. CDR1 is MNHNS and CDR2 is SASEGT in the germline V gene. V was pared by 1 base and J by 2 bases, with 4 bases of the junction left unmatched. This CDR3 is CASSEVQGATYEQYF. As DNA, the CDR3 is TGTGCCAGCAGTGAAGTCCAGGGGGCTACCTACGAGCAGTACTTC.

The chain carries TRBV28 and TRBJ1-5; 11 bases agree with TRBD1. Trimming removed 10 bases from V and 1 base from J; junction bases left unmatched: 9. The germline gives CDR1 MDHEN, CDR2 SYDVKM. The CDR3 has 16 amino acids. The CDR3: CATLGTGGGSNQPQHF. CDR3 in DNA: TGTGCCACCCTTGGGACAGGGGGAGGGAGCAATCAGCCCCAGCATTTT.

V and J are TRBV7-9 and TRBJ2-6; 7 positions agree with TRBD1. There are 15 residues in the CDR3. Germline V gives CDR1 SEHNR, CDR2 FQNEAQ (reference sequence). V shed 5 bases and J 2 bases; nucleotides not matched to a gene: 3. The CDR3 region is CASSLTGAGANVLTF. Written as DNA, the CDR3 is TGTGCCAGCAGCCTTACAGGGGCTGGGGCCAACGTCCTGACTTTC.

The J gene is TRBJ2-7, the V gene TRBV27; D might be TRBD2 (6 bases). Looked up from germline, CDR1 is MNHEY and CDR2 is SMNVEV (reference sequence). This CDR3 contains 13 residues. With 2 bases removed from V and 2 bases from J, the gap between germline ends came to 7 bases. CDR3 in DNA: TGTGCCAGCAGTTTAACGGGGGCCTACGAGCAGTACTTC. Amino acid sequence: CASSLTGAYEQYF.

The V gene is TRBV14, the J gene TRBJ2-1, with a tentative D call TRBD1 (5 bases). Looked up from germline, CDR1 is SGHDN and CDR2 is FVKESK. The CDR3 loop spans 16 amino acids. With 0 bases removed from V and 5 bases from J, the gap between germline ends came to 14 bases. The CDR3, as DNA: TGTGCCAGCAGCCAAGATCAGGGATCTTTAGACAATGAGCAGTTCTTC. Its translation: CASSQDQGSLDNEQFF. Full variable domain (rest looked up from reference TRBV14 and TRBJ2-1): EAGVTQFPSHSVIEKGQTVTLRCDPISGHDNLYWYRRVMGKEIKFLLHFVKESKQDESGMPNNRFLAERTGGTYSTLKVQPAELEDSGVYFCASSQDQGSLDNEQFFGPGTRLTVL.

The V call is TRBV5-4, the J call TRBJ2-5; no firm D call. Looked up from germline, CDR1 is SGHNT and CDR2 is YYREEE (reference sequence). V lost 2 bases, J lost 5 bases, and 7 bases lay in between. This CDR3 is built from 12 residues. CDR3 nucleotide sequence: TGTGCCAGCAGCTTTCGTGGCGAGACCCAGTACTTC. Amino acid sequence: CASSFRGETQYF.

In regard to this clone: An end of the junction differs from the germline gene, which may be a read error. The rearrangement links TRBV7-8 to TRBJ1-2; a weak D match, TRBD1 (5 bases). The CDR3 consists of 12 residues. Germline V CDR1 and CDR2: SGHVS, FQNEAQ. For the CDR3, the DNA is TGTGCCAGCAGCTTTAGGGACTACGGCTACACCTTC. Amino acid sequence: CASSFRDYGYTF.

The CDR3 here is CASSARGATNEKLFF. The CDR3 DNA follows: TGTGCCAGCAGCGCTAGGGGCGCAACTAATGAAAAACTGTTTTTT. The rearrangement uses TRBV7-9 and TRBJ1-4; weak D call: TRBD1 (5 bases). CDR3 length equals 15 residues. Germline CDR1 reads SEHNR; CDR2 reads FQNEAQ (reference sequence). V gave up 5 bases and J gave up 0 bases, with 10 bases separating them.

The chain combines TRBV2 with TRBJ1-1; maybe TRBD1 (5 bases). Trimming removed 0 bases from V and 1 base from J, with 12 bases in between. The CDR3 contains 16 residues. Germline CDR1 SNHLY, CDR2 FYNNEI. The CDR3 spells CASSEALSGTNTEAFF. The DNA for the CDR3 is TGTGCCAGCAGTGAAGCGCTTTCAGGGACGAACACTGAAGCTTTCTTT.

The CDR3 is CASSLDAGSGNTIYF. In nucleotides, the CDR3 is TGTGCCAGCAGCCTCGACGCCGGCTCTGGAAACACCATATATTTT. The gene calls are TRBV6-5 and TRBJ1-3, with D unresolved. This CDR3 region has 15 residues. The germline gives CDR1 MNHEY, CDR2 SVGAGI. V was cut by 6 bases and J by 0 bases, with 12 bases left in between.

The V and J genes are TRBV19 and TRBJ2-4, with D maybe TRBD1 (5 bases). The CDR3 extends over 17 amino acids. V was trimmed by 3 bases and J by 0 bases, leaving 15 bases between them. The germline V gene has CDR1 LNHDA and CDR2 SQIVND (reference sequence). The CDR3 loop reads CASSMRADILAKNIQYF. CDR3 bases: TGTGCCAGTAGTATGCGCGCGGACATTCTAGCCAAAAACATTCAGTACTTC.

The CDR3 DNA is TGTGCCATCAGTGACTGGACAGTGGTCGGGGAAGCTTTCTTT. Protein: CAISDWTVVGEAFF. J is TRBJ1-1 and V is TRBV10-3, with D possibly TRBD1 on 6 matching bases. Germline CDR1 and CDR2: ENHRY and SYGVKD. The CDR3 has 14 amino acids. The V end lost 3 bases, the J end lost 8 bases, and 16 bases lay between the germline ends.

V usage is TRBV15 and J usage is TRBJ1-2, with 9 bases that match TRBD1. Losses at the gene ends were 0 bases for V and 4 bases for J; bases not matched to a gene: 3. Germline CDR1 is LNHNV and CDR2 is YYDKDF (reference sequence). The CDR3 has 15 residues. The CDR3 DNA sequence: TGTGCCACCAGCAGAGATACAGGGGGCCTCTATGGCTACACCTTC. Its protein product is CATSRDTGGLYGYTF.

This chain connects TRBV7-2 to TRBJ2-2; the D gene is possibly TRBD1 (6 bases). CDR3 size: 17 residues. V was shortened by 6 bases and J by 1 base, with 18 bases between the two germline ends. Germline CDR1 is SGHTA and CDR2 is FQGNSA. Written as DNA, the CDR3 is TGTGCCAGCAGTAGAGACAGGCAAATAATGAACACCGGGGAGCTGTTTTTT. Protein: CASSRDRQIMNTGELFF.

This clone was seen a single time. This chain joins TRBV6-5 and TRBJ1-1; D perhaps matches TRBD1 (5 bases). Looked up from germline, CDR1 is MNHEY and CDR2 is SVGAGI. The length of the CDR3 is 15 residues. V dropped 2 bases and J dropped 5 bases, with 15 bases sitting between them. CDR3 sequence reads: CASSYQKGVGTEAFF. The CDR3 region has the DNA TGTGCCAGCAGTTACCAGAAAGGGGTAGGGACTGAAGCTTTCTTT.

Here the CDR3 reads CASSFSGQPQHF. DNA of the CDR3: TGTGCCAGCAGTTTTTCGGGACAGCCCCAGCATTTT. This chain links TRBV27 with TRBJ1-5; D not certain. Trimming took off 3 bases at V and 7 bases at J, with 7 bases between the two ends. This CDR3 region has 12 residues. The germline V gene has CDR1 MNHEY and CDR2 SMNVEV (reference sequence).

V gene TRBV28 combines with J gene TRBJ2-7; D call uncertain. The CDR3 covers 14 residues. The germline V and J ends were trimmed by 3 bases and 0 bases, with 9 bases remaining between them. The germline V gene has CDR1 MDHEN and CDR2 SYDVKM. The CDR3 region has the DNA TGTGCCAGCAGTTTCCCGGGCTCCTCCTACGAGCAGTACTTC. This sequence encodes CASSFPGSSYEQYF. Together with reference TRBV28 and TRBJ2-7, the CDR3 gives the full variable domain: DVKVTQSSRYLVKRTGEKVFLECVQDMDHENMFWYRQDPGLGLRLIYFSYDVKMKEKGDIPEGYSVSREKKERFSLILESASTNQTSMYLCASSFPGSSYEQYFGPGTRLTVT.

This chain links TRBV6-1 with TRBJ2-3, with TRBD2 identical over 11 bases. Germline CDR1 MNHNS, CDR2 SASEGT. J was trimmed by 5 bases and V by 0 bases; bases with no gene match: 1. This CDR3 is 15 amino acids long. CDR3 DNA sequence: TGTGCCAGCAGTGAAGCGGGGACTAGCGGAGATACGCAGTATTTT. This sequence encodes CASSEAGTSGDTQYF.